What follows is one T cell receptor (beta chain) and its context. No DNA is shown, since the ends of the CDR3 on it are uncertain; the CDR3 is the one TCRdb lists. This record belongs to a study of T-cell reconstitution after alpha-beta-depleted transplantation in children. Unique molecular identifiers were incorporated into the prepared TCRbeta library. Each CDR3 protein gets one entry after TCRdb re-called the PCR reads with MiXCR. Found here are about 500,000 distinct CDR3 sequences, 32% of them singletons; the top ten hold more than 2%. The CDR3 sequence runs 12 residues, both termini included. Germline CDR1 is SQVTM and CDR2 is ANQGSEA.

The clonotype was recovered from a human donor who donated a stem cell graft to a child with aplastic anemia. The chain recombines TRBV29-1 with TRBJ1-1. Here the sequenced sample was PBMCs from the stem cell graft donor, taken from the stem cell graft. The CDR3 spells CSVADGNTEVFF.